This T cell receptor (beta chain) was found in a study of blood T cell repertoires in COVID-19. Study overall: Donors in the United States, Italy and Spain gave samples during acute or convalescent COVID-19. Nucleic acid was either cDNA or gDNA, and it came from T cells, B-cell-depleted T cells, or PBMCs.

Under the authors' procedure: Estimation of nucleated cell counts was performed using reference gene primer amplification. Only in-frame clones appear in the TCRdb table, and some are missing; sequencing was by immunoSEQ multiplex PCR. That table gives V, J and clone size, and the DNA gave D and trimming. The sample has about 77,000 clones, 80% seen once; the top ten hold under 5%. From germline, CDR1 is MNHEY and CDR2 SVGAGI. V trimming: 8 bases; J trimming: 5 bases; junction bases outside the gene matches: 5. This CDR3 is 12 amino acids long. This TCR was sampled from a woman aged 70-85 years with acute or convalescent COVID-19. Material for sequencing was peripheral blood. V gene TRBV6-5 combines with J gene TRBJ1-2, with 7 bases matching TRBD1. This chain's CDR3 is CASGDSRYGYTF. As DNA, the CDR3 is TGTGCCAGCGGGGACAGCAGATATGGCTACACCTTC.